The clone carrying this TCR delta chain is labeled as medium-sized. What it binds is not known. Distinct nucleotide sequences in the sample also encode this CDR3. Bulk repertoires came from Vgamma9/Vdelta2+ or Vdelta2-negative gammadelta T cells flow-sorted from PBMC. Sequencing covered both gamma and delta TCR chains per sample. TCRdb reanalysed the multiplex PCR reads with CATT. The sample lists around 50,000 delta-chain clones, approximately 1.8% occurring once. This sample was taken from a study of γδ T cells in repeated Plasmodium falciparum infection. For the study at large: Malian children with intense seasonal malaria exposure were compared with matched Australian children. Study-wide results and limits: Many TCRgamma sequences overlapped between individuals in stable Vgamma9/Vdelta2+ repertoires.

Germline V gives CDR1 TVYSNPD, CDR2 GDNSRS (reference sequence). With V trimmed by 2 bases and J by 0 bases, 8 bases remained unmatched. The CDR3 is made up of 15 amino acids. This sequence joins TRDV3 and TRDJ1; 8 bases are a match to TRDD3. The source is a pool of human donors (malaria-infected and uninfected, not separated). Material for sequencing was gamma-delta T cells from blood. This CDR3 reads CAFQGWGRYTDKLIF. The CDR3 nucleotides read TGTGCCTTTCAAGGCTGGGGGAGGTACACCGATAAACTCATCTTT.